This T cell receptor (beta chain) was found in a study of OX40 agonist ivuxolimab in advanced cancers. TCRdb's copy holds only in-frame clones and misses some; the assay was immunoSEQ multiplex PCR. Among 13,000 to 15,000 clones listed, about 80% were seen once. This clone was recorded a few times. The V segment lost 4 bases and the J segment 3 bases; nucleotides outside the gene matches: 7. CDR3 length: 15 amino acids. CDR1 and CDR2 (germline): SGHVS, FNYEAQ. This receptor was obtained from an adult with an advanced solid tumor such as melanoma, head and neck, liver or kidney cancer. The specimen comprised CD4+ or CD8+ T cells sorted from blood, sampled in a trial of the OX40 agonist ivuxolimab. The chain joins TRBV7-6 to TRBJ2-7; TRBD1 aligns across 9 bases. CDR3 protein: CASSSGTGFSYEQYF. The CDR3 DNA reads TGTGCCAGCAGCTCCGGGACAGGGTTTAGCTACGAGCAGTACTTC.